A selection of T cell receptor beta chains follows, all from one sample in a study of cytomegalovirus exposure and HLA in healthy donors. Method: immunoSEQ multiplex PCR; TCRdb's copy keeps in-frame clones and lacks some. The repertoire has fewer than 200,000 clones, about 77% of them found once; the top ten carry roughly 1.2%. Sample: PBMCs. These receptors were obtained from a woman aged 45-59 years in good health and CMV-seronegative. Each CDR3 is given with its conserved first and last residue. A D gene is named only where the DNA matches it firmly. Rows give clone size only sometimes, using once, few, many, or a class for an expanded clone.

>TRBV6-5|TRBD2|TRBJ2-1|NA
CASSKGLAEYNEQFF
TGTGCCAGCAGTAAGGGACTAGCCGAATACAATGAGCAGTTCTTC
>TRBV19|NA|TRBJ2-3|NA
CASSIGTSPDTQYF
TGTGCCAGTAGTATAGGAACTAGCCCAGATACGCAGTATTTT
>TRBV28|NA|TRBJ1-2|NA
CASRGPRWGDGYTF
TGTGCCAGCAGGGGGCCGCGGTGGGGGGATGGCTACACCTTC
>TRBV10-3|NA|TRBJ1-1|NA
CAITGGSYTEAFF
TGTGCCATCACGGGGGGCTCTTACACTGAAGCTTTCTTT
>TRBV5-1|TRBD2|TRBJ2-5|NA
CASSLSGTSEWETQYF
TGCGCCAGCAGCTTGTCCGGGACTAGCGAGTGGGAGACCCAGTACTTC
>TRBV28|TRBD2|TRBJ2-3|NA
CASSRPRGRGGVTDTQYF
TGTGCCAGCAGTCGCCCTCGAGGGCGGGGGGGCGTGACAGATACGCAGTATTTT
>TRBV15|TRBD1|TRBJ2-5|NA
CATSRDLMDRFGETQYF
TGTGCCACCAGCAGAGACCTAATGGACAGGTTCGGAGAGACCCAGTACTTC
>TRBV10-3|NA|TRBJ2-5|NA
CASWDTAWLDQYF
TGTGCCAGTTGGGACACAGCATGGTTGGACCAGTACTTC
>TRBV9|NA|TRBJ2-7|NA
CASSVDGRSGLSYEQYF
TGTGCCAGCAGCGTAGATGGGAGGAGCGGCCTTTCCTACGAGCAGTACTTC
>TRBV28|TRBD1|TRBJ1-5|NA
CASSLAVGDREYQPQHF
TGTGCCAGCAGTTTAGCGGTAGGGGACAGGGAATATCAGCCCCAGCATTTT
>TRBV5-1|TRBD1|TRBJ1-2|NA
CASSLDRANGYTF
TGCGCCAGCAGCTTAGACAGGGCCAATGGCTACACCTTC
>TRBV7-9|NA|TRBJ2-3|few
CASSTDRSTDTQYF
TGTGCCAGCAGCACCGACAGGAGCACAGATACGCAGTATTTT
>TRBV11-2|TRBD1|TRBJ2-3|NA
CASSVGTGGDTQYF
TGTGCCAGCAGCGTCGGGACAGGGGGCGATACGCAGTATTTT
>TRBV7-2|NA|TRBJ1-5|NA
CASSLDSSNQPQHF
TGTGCCAGCAGCCTCGACAGTAGCAATCAGCCCCAGCATTTT
>TRBV5-4|NA|TRBJ1-1|few
CASSHTGGGTEAFF
TGTGCCAGCAGCCACACCGGGGGGGGCACTGAAGCTTTCTTT
>TRBV5-1|NA|TRBJ2-3|NA
CASSLDGGGVRTDTQYF
TGCGCCAGCAGCTTGGACGGTGGCGGGGTGCGCACAGATACGCAGTATTTT
>TRBV9|NA|TRBJ1-1|NA
CASSVVPGDTEAFF
TGTGCCAGCAGCGTAGTACCAGGCGACACTGAAGCTTTCTTT
>TRBV19|NA|TRBJ2-2|NA
CASTGDTGELFF
TGTGCCAGTACAGGGGACACCGGGGAGCTGTTTTTT
>TRBV14|NA|TRBJ1-3|NA
CASRDSTFSGNTIYF
TGTGCCAGCAGGGACAGCACATTCTCTGGAAACACCATATATTTT
>TRBV27|NA|TRBJ2-7|NA
CASSLIGSASGEEQYF
TGTGCCAGCAGTTTAATAGGTAGTGCCTCAGGGGAAGAGCAGTACTTC
>TRBV19|TRBD2|TRBJ2-2|NA
CASSTGTSGGPTGELFF
TGTGCCAGTAGTACGGGGACTAGCGGGGGCCCCACCGGGGAGCTGTTTTTT
>TRBV5-6|TRBD1|TRBJ2-3|NA
CASSPDRGGPDTQYF
TGTGCCAGCAGCCCAGACAGGGGAGGCCCAGATACGCAGTATTTT
>TRBV20-1|TRBD1|TRBJ1-1|NA
CSATGTGEAFF
TGCAGTGCAACCGGGACAGGGGAAGCTTTCTTT
>TRBV18|TRBD2|TRBJ2-7|NA
CASSVAGASYEQYF
TGTGCCAGCTCTGTCGCGGGAGCCTCCTACGAGCAGTACTTC
>TRBV5-1|TRBD2|TRBJ2-1|NA
CASSLSGLAGDNEQFF
TGCGCCAGCAGCTTGAGTGGACTAGCGGGAGACAATGAGCAGTTCTTC
>TRBV6-1|NA|TRBJ1-1|NA
CASSQTGNTEAFF
TGTGCCAGCAGCCAGACAGGGAACACTGAAGCTTTCTTT
>TRBV5-6|NA|TRBJ2-3|NA
CASSRSRRNTQYF
TGTGCCAGCAGCCGTAGCCGCCGAAATACGCAGTATTTT
>TRBV15|TRBD1|TRBJ1-4|NA
CATSRDPQGFEKLFF
TGTGCCACCAGCAGAGACCCACAGGGGTTTGAAAAACTGTTTTTT
>TRBV28|NA|TRBJ2-7|NA
CASSSPPTSYEQYF
TGTGCCAGCAGTTCTCCCCCGACAAGCTACGAGCAGTACTTC
>TRBV4-3|TRBD2|TRBJ2-5|NA
CASSHHGGTAGGETQYF
TGCGCCAGCAGCCATCACGGGGGTACAGCGGGAGGGGAGACCCAGTACTTC
>TRBV10-3|NA|TRBJ2-2|NA
CAISESRGSDTGELFF
TGTGCCATCAGTGAGTCGAGGGGGTCGGACACCGGGGAGCTGTTTTTT
>TRBV7-9|NA|TRBJ1-4|few
CASSFLGRGRLTEKLFF
TGTGCCAGCAGCTTTTTGGGCAGGGGAAGGCTCACAGAAAAACTGTTTTTT
>TRBV6-6|NA|TRBJ2-3|NA
CASSHGRSGGDTQYF
TGTGCCAGCAGCCATGGACGCTCCGGGGGAGATACGCAGTATTTT
>TRBV4-2|NA|TRBJ1-5|NA
CASSQESGTGNQPQHF
TGTGCCAGCAGCCAAGAATCGGGGACTGGTAATCAGCCCCAGCATTTT
>TRBV6-1|NA|TRBJ1-2|once
CASSVDPGGGYTF
TGTGCCAGCAGTGTAGACCCGGGTGGGGGCTACACCTTC
>TRBV6-5|NA|TRBJ1-4|few
CASSRTAGLGEKLFF
TGTGCCAGCAGCCGAACTGCAGGGTTGGGGGAAAAACTGTTTTTT
>TRBV11-2|TRBD1|TRBJ1-2|once
CASSLSRGEGQINYGYTF
TGTGCCAGCAGCTTATCAAGGGGCGAGGGACAGATAAACTATGGCTACACCTTC
>TRBV6-4|TRBD1|TRBJ1-1|NA
CASRDQGGTEAFF
TGTGCCAGCCGAGACCAGGGGGGAACTGAAGCTTTCTTT
>TRBV5-4|NA|TRBJ1-3|few
CASSPGSGSGNTIYF
TGTGCCAGCAGCCCCGGCTCAGGTTCGGGAAACACCATATATTTT
>TRBV27|TRBD1|TRBJ1-2|NA
CASGTTGAGNYGYTF
TGTGCCAGCGGAACCACAGGGGCCGGAAACTATGGCTACACCTTC
>TRBV15|NA|TRBJ1-1|once
CATSRQGTRGDTEAFF
TGTGCCACCAGCAGACAGGGGACACGAGGTGACACTGAAGCTTTCTTT
>TRBV7-2|NA|TRBJ1-5|once
CASSSRFDSYSNQPQHF
TGTGCCAGCAGCTCCCGGTTTGACTCCTATAGCAATCAGCCCCAGCATTTT
>TRBV7-2|NA|TRBJ1-6|NA
CASSLMAGSNSPLHF
TGTGCCAGCAGCTTAATGGCGGGCTCGAATTCACCCCTCCACTTT
>TRBV7-9|TRBD1|TRBJ1-3|NA
CASSPDRGQGQGNTIYF
TGTGCCAGCAGCCCGGACCGTGGACAGGGTCAGGGAAACACCATATATTTT
>TRBV4-3|TRBD1|TRBJ1-5|NA
CASPATGGGSSNQPQHF
TGCGCCAGCCCGGCGACAGGGGGTGGAAGTAGCAATCAGCCCCAGCATTTT
>TRBV4-3|NA|TRBJ1-1|NA
CASSQRLVGANTEAFF
TGCGCCAGCAGCCAAAGATTAGTAGGGGCAAACACTGAAGCTTTCTTT
>TRBV9|TRBD1|TRBJ2-7|NA
CASATGGGYEQYF
TGTGCCAGTGCCACAGGGGGCGGCTACGAGCAGTACTTC